This TCR beta chain was sequenced during a study of T cells in localized non-small cell lung cancer. Study results and limitations: Prolonged overall survival went with higher T cell density in the blood. Out of the top 100 tumor clones, a median around 60 were seen in adjacent lung.

The protocol was immunoSEQ multiplex PCR, while the TCRdb copy is restricted to in-frame clones and leaves out a portion. The sample includes approximately 16,000 clones, around 85% of them seen just once. There are 14 residues in the CDR3. The V end was cut by 1 base, the J end by 10 bases, with 17 bases between. CDR1 and CDR2 (germline): SGHKS, YYEKEE (reference sequence). In the case of this clone: Antigen unknown.

This sequence originates from a female donor over 55 with stage I squamous cell lung carcinoma. V and J are TRBV5-5 and TRBJ1-1, with D unresolved. Sample: peripheral blood, taken before any cancer treatment. The CDR3 DNA is TGTGCCAGCAGCTTGCAACGACAAGGCGTGGCAGCTTTCTTT. Translated: CASSLQRQGVAAFF. Full variable domain (missing parts from reference TRBV5-5 and TRBJ1-1): DAGVTQSPTHLIKTRGQQVTLRCSPISGHKSVSWYQQVLGQGPQFIFQYYEKEERGRGNFPDRFSARQFPNYSSELNVNALLLGDSALYLCASSLQRQGVAAFFGQGTRLTVV.